These T cell receptor beta chains were read from a single sample in a study of shared clonotypes between healthy human individuals. This table comes from immunoSEQ multiplex PCR, and its TCRdb copy is limited to in-frame clones, with some not included. Of approximately 2.3 million clones in the sample, approximately 95% were seen once. Material for sequencing was naive CD4+ T cells from PBMCs. These receptor sequences come from a man aged 18-30 years in good health. Some clones in this sample may be carry-over from other donors' samples. Both conserved end residues are part of each CDR3. The D gene is left open where the match is weak. The size field is filled for only some rows; it gives once, few, many or a size class.

abundance: .; j_gene: TRBJ1-3; d_gene: .; v_gene: TRBV11-2; CDR3aa: CASSFRRDSASSGNTIYF; CDR3nt: TGTGCCAGCAGCTTCCGACGTGACAGCGCTAGCTCTGGAAACACCATATATTTT
abundance: .; j_gene: TRBJ2-7; d_gene: .; v_gene: TRBV7-2; CDR3aa: CASSLTTGYEQYF; CDR3nt: TGTGCCAGCAGCTTAACCACAGGGTACGAGCAGTACTTC
abundance: .; j_gene: TRBJ2-1; d_gene: TRBD1; v_gene: TRBV7-9; CDR3aa: CASSRPFQQGADEQFF; CDR3nt: TGTGCCAGCAGCCGGCCCTTTCAACAGGGGGCCGATGAGCAGTTCTTC
abundance: .; j_gene: TRBJ2-7; d_gene: .; v_gene: TRBV19; CDR3aa: CASSRNGGTDSSYEQYF; CDR3nt: TGTGCCAGTAGTAGAAATGGAGGGACAGACAGCTCCTACGAGCAGTACTTC
abundance: few; j_gene: TRBJ1-1; d_gene: .; v_gene: TRBV2; CDR3aa: CASSEWANEAFF; CDR3nt: TGTGCCAGCAGTGAATGGGCGAATGAAGCTTTCTTT
abundance: .; j_gene: TRBJ1-2; d_gene: .; v_gene: TRBV27; CDR3aa: CASSLTQAAYGYTF; CDR3nt: TGTGCCAGCAGTTTGACCCAAGCCGCTTATGGCTACACCTTC
abundance: .; j_gene: TRBJ1-2; d_gene: .; v_gene: TRBV6-1; CDR3aa: CASSYLKNGYTF; CDR3nt: TGTGCCAGCAGTTATCTTAAGAATGGCTACACCTTC
abundance: .; j_gene: TRBJ2-3; d_gene: .; v_gene: TRBV6-5; CDR3aa: CASSYERSFTDTQYF; CDR3nt: TGTGCCAGCAGTTACGAGCGCAGCTTCACAGATACGCAGTATTTT
abundance: .; j_gene: TRBJ1-1; d_gene: .; v_gene: TRBV28; CDR3aa: CASSLLQEAFF; CDR3nt: TGTGCCAGCAGTTTATTACAGGAAGCTTTCTTT
abundance: .; j_gene: TRBJ1-1; d_gene: TRBD1; v_gene: TRBV10-3; CDR3aa: CAIRETGGMNTEAFF; CDR3nt: TGTGCCATCCGTGAAACAGGGGGGATGAACACTGAAGCTTTCTTT
abundance: .; j_gene: TRBJ2-3; d_gene: TRBD2; v_gene: TRBV9; CDR3aa: CASSVTPLAGGTDTQYF; CDR3nt: TGTGCCAGCAGCGTAACCCCACTAGCGGGAGGTACCGATACGCAGTATTTT
abundance: .; j_gene: TRBJ2-7; d_gene: TRBD2; v_gene: TRBV28; CDR3aa: CASSELAGGLPYEQYF; CDR3nt: TGTGCCAGCAGTGAACTAGCGGGAGGGCTCCCGTACGAGCAGTACTTC
abundance: .; j_gene: TRBJ2-2; d_gene: .; v_gene: TRBV4-3; CDR3aa: CASSQGGLWGSSNTGELFF; CDR3nt: TGCGCCAGCAGCCAAGGCGGGCTTTGGGGCTCGTCGAACACCGGGGAGCTGTTTTTT
abundance: .; j_gene: TRBJ2-1; d_gene: .; v_gene: TRBV2; CDR3aa: CASSDPPGGNEQFF; CDR3nt: TGTGCCAGCAGTGATCCCCCAGGTGGGAATGAGCAGTTCTTC
abundance: .; j_gene: TRBJ1-2; d_gene: TRBD1; v_gene: TRBV7-9; CDR3aa: CASSQGEGLDGYTF; CDR3nt: TGTGCCAGCAGCCAGGGGGAAGGGTTAGATGGCTACACCTTC
abundance: once; j_gene: TRBJ2-5; d_gene: TRBD2; v_gene: TRBV10-3; CDR3aa: CAISEAGETYQETQYF; CDR3nt: TGTGCCATCAGTGAAGCGGGAGAGACCTACCAAGAGACCCAGTACTTC
abundance: .; j_gene: TRBJ1-2; d_gene: .; v_gene: TRBV28; CDR3aa: CASSLYERTDYGYTF; CDR3nt: TGTGCCAGCAGTTTATACGAACGCACAGACTATGGCTACACCTTC
abundance: .; j_gene: TRBJ2-1; d_gene: .; v_gene: TRBV2; CDR3aa: CASSEAPGEGDEQFF; CDR3nt: TGTGCCAGCAGTGAAGCGCCGGGAGAGGGTGATGAGCAGTTCTTC
abundance: .; j_gene: TRBJ2-1; d_gene: .; v_gene: TRBV7-3; CDR3aa: CASSLTPSSYNEQFF; CDR3nt: TGTGCCAGCAGCTTAACCCCGAGCTCCTACAATGAGCAGTTCTTC
abundance: .; j_gene: TRBJ2-5; d_gene: TRBD1; v_gene: TRBV5-1; CDR3aa: CASSWGTAQETQYF; CDR3nt: TGCGCCAGCAGCTGGGGGACAGCTCAAGAGACCCAGTACTTC
abundance: few; j_gene: TRBJ1-1; d_gene: .; v_gene: TRBV29-1; CDR3aa: CSAKTALLAFF; CDR3nt: TGCAGCGCTAAGACTGCTTTATTGGCTTTCTTT
abundance: .; j_gene: TRBJ1-5; d_gene: .; v_gene: TRBV28; CDR3aa: CASSAGTVNQPQHF; CDR3nt: TGTGCCAGCAGTGCCGGGACGGTCAATCAGCCCCAGCATTTT
abundance: once; j_gene: TRBJ2-5; d_gene: .; v_gene: TRBV7-2; CDR3aa: CASTNRGGAETQYF; CDR3nt: TGTGCCAGCACCAATAGAGGGGGGGCAGAGACCCAGTACTTC
abundance: .; j_gene: TRBJ2-5; d_gene: .; v_gene: TRBV18; CDR3aa: CASSPPTTVEGTQYF; CDR3nt: TGTGCCAGCTCACCACCCACGACAGTTGAAGGGACCCAGTACTTC
abundance: .; j_gene: TRBJ1-4; d_gene: .; v_gene: TRBV19; CDR3aa: CASTDRGTNEKLFF; CDR3nt: TGTGCCAGCACGGACCGGGGAACTAATGAAAAACTGTTTTTT
abundance: .; j_gene: TRBJ2-3; d_gene: .; v_gene: TRBV7-2; CDR3aa: CASRSPGKGPTDTQYF; CDR3nt: TGTGCCAGCAGGTCCCCGGGGAAGGGGCCCACAGATACGCAGTATTTT
abundance: .; j_gene: TRBJ2-1; d_gene: .; v_gene: TRBV5-1; CDR3aa: CASSLSSALSYNEQFF; CDR3nt: TGCGCCAGCAGCTTGTCTAGCGCCCTATCCTACAATGAGCAGTTCTTC
abundance: .; j_gene: TRBJ1-6; d_gene: TRBD1; v_gene: TRBV28; CDR3aa: CASSLLTGNNSPLHF; CDR3nt: TGTGCCAGCAGTTTGTTGACAGGGAATAATTCACCCCTCCACTTT
abundance: .; j_gene: TRBJ1-4; d_gene: .; v_gene: TRBV7-8; CDR3aa: CASSLDSWRGTNEKLFF; CDR3nt: TGTGCCAGCAGCTTAGACTCCTGGCGGGGGACTAATGAAAAACTGTTTTTT